The 4 T cell receptor beta chains below all came from one sample that was sequenced in a study of PD-L1 blockade in urothelial cancer. Regarding time point: pretreatment peripheral blood. Measured with immunoSEQ multiplex PCR; TCRdb has only the in-frame clones, and not every one. The sample shows 95,000 to 100,000 clones, roughly 84% of them seen only once. The sequencing here drew on PBMCs, taken around atezolizumab (anti-PD-L1) treatment. The origin of the receptors is a man between 60 and 75 years old with urothelial cancer.

The rearrangement links TRBV28 to TRBJ1-1; TRBD1 aligns across 7 bases. Germline CDR1 and CDR2: MDHEN and SYDVKM. V dropped 5 bases and J dropped 4; count of bases not matched to a gene: 7. There are 14 residues in the CDR3. In DNA form, the CDR3 reads TGTGCCAGCAGTAAAGGGGGCGCGAGCACTGAAGCTTTCTTT. Translating it yields CASSKGGASTEAFF.

V and J are TRBV19 and TRBJ2-5, with a weak D call TRBD1 (6 bases). With 3 bases removed from V and 2 bases from J, the gap between germline ends came to 10 bases. Germline CDR1 reads LNHDA; CDR2 reads SQIVND (reference sequence). The CDR3 extends over 14 amino acids. CDR3 nucleotides: TGTGCCAGTAGTATTATTGGACAGCAAGAGACCCAGTACTTC. This encodes CASSIIGQQETQYF.

This sequence joins TRBV7-3 and TRBJ2-2, with TRBD2 matching 8 bases. Germline CDR1 reads SGHTA; CDR2 reads FQGTGA. The V segment lost 1 base and the J segment 3 bases; nucleotides outside the gene matches: 13. The CDR3 length is 19 residues. CDR3 sequence reads: CASSLKALGGGRDTGELFF. Written as DNA, the CDR3 is TGTGCCAGCAGCTTAAAGGCCCTCGGGGGGGGACGGGACACCGGGGAGCTGTTTTTT.

This rearrangement joins TRBV11-2 to TRBJ2-3; a possible D gene is TRBD2 (7 bases). CDR1 and CDR2 from the germline V gene are SGHAT and FQNNGV. Trimming took 5 bases from V and 0 from J, leaving 15 bases between them. The CDR3 covers 16 residues. The CDR3 nucleotides are TGTGCCAGCAGCCCGTGGGGGGGGCTAAGCACAGATACGCAGTATTTT. It codes for CASSPWGGLSTDTQYF.